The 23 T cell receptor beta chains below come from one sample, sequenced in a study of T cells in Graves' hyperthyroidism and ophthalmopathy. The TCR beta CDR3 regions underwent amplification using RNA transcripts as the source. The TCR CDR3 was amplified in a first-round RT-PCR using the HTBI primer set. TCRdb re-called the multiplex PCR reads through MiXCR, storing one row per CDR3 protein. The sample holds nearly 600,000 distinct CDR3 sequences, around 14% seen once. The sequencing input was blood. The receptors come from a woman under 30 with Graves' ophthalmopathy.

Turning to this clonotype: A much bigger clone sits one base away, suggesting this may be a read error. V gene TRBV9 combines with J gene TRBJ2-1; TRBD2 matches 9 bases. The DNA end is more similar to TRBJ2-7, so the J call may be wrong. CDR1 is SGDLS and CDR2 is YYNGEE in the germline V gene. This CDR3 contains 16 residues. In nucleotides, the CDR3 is TGTGCCAGCAGCGTCGGGGTGACTAGCGGATACAATGAGCAGTACTTC. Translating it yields CASSVGVTSGYNEQYF.

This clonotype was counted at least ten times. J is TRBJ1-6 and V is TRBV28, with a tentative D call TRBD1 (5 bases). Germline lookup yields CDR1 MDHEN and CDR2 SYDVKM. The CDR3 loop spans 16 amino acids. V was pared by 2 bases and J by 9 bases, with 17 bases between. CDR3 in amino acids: CASSLGGAHMVSPLHF. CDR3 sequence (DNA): TGTGCCAGCAGTTTAGGAGGGGCCCATATGGTTTCACCCCTCCACTTT.

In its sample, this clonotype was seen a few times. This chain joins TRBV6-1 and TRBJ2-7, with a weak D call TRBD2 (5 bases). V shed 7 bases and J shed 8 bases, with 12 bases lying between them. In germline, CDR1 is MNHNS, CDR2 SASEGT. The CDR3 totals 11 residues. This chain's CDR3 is CASNGSSKQYF. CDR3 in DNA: TGTGCCAGCAATGGATCTAGCAAGCAGTACTTC.

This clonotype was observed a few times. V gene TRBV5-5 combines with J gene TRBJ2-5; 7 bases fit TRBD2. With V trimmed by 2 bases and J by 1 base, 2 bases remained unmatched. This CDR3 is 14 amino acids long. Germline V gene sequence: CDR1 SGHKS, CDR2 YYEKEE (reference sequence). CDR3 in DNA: TGTGCCAGCAGCTTATGGGAGGGCCAAGAGACCCAGTACTTC. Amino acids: CASSLWEGQETQYF.

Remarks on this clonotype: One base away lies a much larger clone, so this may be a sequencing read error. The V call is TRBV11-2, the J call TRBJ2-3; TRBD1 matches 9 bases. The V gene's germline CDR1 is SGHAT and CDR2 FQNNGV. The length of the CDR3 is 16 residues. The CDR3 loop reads CASSFGGQGSTDTQCF. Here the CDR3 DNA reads TGTGCCAGCAGCTTTGGAGGACAGGGGTCTACAGATACGCAGTGTTTT.

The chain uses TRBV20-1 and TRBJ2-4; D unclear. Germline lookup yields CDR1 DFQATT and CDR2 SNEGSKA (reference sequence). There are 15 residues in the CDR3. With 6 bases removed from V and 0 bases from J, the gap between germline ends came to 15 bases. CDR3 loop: CSAKGFPLAKNIQYF. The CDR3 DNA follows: TGCAGTGCGAAGGGCTTCCCCTTAGCCAAAAACATTCAGTACTTC.

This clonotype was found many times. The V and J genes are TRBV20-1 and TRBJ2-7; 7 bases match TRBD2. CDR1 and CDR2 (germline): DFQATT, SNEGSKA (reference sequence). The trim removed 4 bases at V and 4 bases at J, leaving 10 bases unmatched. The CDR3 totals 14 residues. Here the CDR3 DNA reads TGCAGTGCTACCACAATCCAGGGAGGGTACGAGCAGTACTTC. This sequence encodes CSATTIQGGYEQYF.

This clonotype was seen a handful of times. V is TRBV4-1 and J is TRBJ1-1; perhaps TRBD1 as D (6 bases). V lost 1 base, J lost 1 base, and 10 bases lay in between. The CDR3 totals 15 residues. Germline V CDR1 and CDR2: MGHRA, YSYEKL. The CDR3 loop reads CASSQARGQNTEAFF. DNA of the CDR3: TGCGCCAGCAGCCAAGCGAGGGGACAGAACACTGAAGCTTTCTTT.

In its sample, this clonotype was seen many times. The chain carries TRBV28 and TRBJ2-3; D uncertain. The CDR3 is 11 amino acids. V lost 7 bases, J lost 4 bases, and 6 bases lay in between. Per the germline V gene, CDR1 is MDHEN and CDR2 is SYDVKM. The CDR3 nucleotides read TGTGCCAGCAAGTATCCAGATACGCAGTATTTT. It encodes CASKYPDTQYF.

DNA for the CDR3: TGTGCCAGCAAACAAGGACCCCATGGAACTAAAGCTTTCTTT. Its protein product is CASKQGPHGTKAFF. This chain links TRBV6-1 with TRBJ1-1; D is uncertain. Germline V gene lookup returns CDR1 MNHNS and CDR2 SASEGT. Trimming cost V 7 bases and J 9 bases, with 21 bases left between them. The CDR3 contains 14 residues.

Here the CDR3 DNA reads TGTGCCTGGAGTTCTCAGGGGCCTGGCTACACCTTC. It codes for CAWSSQGPGYTF. The chain couples TRBV30 to TRBJ1-2; D is possibly TRBD1 (6 bases). This CDR3 has 12 residues. V was clipped by 2 bases and J by 7 bases, with 11 bases between them. Germline CDR1 reads GTSNPN; CDR2 reads SVGIG (reference sequence). The full variable domain, in which reference TRBV30 and TRBJ1-2 provide the parts outside the CDR3, is SQTIHQWPATLVQPVGSPLSLECTVEGTSNPNLYWYRQAAGRGLQLLFYSVGIGQISSEVPQNLSASRPQDRQFILSSKKLLLSDSGFYLCAWSSQGPGYTFGSGTRLTVV.

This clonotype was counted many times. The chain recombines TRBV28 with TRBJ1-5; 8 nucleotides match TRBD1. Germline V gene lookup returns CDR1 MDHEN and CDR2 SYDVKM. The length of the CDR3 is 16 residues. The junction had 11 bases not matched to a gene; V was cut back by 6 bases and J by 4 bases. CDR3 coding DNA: TGTGCCAGCAGCGCCCGTTTGACAGGGGCAAATCAGCCCCAGCATTTT. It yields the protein CASSARLTGANQPQHF.

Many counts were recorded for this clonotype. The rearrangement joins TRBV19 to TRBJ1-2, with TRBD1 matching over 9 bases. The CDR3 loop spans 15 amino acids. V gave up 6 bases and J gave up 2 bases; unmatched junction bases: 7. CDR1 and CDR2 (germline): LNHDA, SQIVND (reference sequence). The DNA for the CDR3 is TGTGCCAGTAGGACCGGGACAGGGAGGAACTATGGCTACACCTTC. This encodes CASRTGTGRNYGYTF.

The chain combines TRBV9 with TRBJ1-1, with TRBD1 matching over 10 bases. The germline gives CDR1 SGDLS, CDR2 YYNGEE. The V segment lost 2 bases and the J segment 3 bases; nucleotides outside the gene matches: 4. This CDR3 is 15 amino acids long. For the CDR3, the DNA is TGTGCCAGCAGCGTTGGGGACAGGGGTTACACTGAAGCTTTCTTT. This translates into CASSVGDRGYTEAFF.

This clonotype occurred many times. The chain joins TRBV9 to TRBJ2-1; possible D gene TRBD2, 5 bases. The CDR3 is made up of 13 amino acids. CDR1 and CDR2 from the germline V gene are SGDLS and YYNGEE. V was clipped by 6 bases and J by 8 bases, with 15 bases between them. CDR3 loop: CASTLSDSDEQFF. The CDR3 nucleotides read TGTGCCAGCACTCTTAGCGATTCGGATGAGCAGTTCTTC.

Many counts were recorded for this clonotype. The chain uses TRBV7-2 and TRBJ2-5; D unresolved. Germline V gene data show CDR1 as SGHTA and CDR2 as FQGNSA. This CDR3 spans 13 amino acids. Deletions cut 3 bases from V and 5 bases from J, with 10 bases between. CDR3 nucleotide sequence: TGTGCCAGCAGCTTTAGGCCAGTCGAGACCCAGTACTTC. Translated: CASSFRPVETQYF.

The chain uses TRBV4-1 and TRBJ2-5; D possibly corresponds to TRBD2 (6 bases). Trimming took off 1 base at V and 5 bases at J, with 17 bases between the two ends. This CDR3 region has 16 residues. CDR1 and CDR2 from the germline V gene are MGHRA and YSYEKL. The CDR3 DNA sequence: TGCGCCAGCAGCCAAGTAGGACGGGAGAAGTCGGAGACCCAGTACTTC. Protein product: CASSQVGREKSETQYF.

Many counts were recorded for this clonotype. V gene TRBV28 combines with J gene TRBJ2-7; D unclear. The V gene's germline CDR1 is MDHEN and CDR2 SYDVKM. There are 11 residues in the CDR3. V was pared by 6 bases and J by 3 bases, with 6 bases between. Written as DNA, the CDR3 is TGTGCCAGCAGACGGTTCTACGAGCAGTACTTC. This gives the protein CASRRFYEQYF. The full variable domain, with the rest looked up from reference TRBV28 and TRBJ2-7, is DVKVTQSSRYLVKRTGEKVFLECVQDMDHENMFWYRQDPGLGLRLIYFSYDVKMKEKGDIPEGYSVSREKKERFSLILESASTNQTSMYLCASRRFYEQYFGPGTRLTVT.

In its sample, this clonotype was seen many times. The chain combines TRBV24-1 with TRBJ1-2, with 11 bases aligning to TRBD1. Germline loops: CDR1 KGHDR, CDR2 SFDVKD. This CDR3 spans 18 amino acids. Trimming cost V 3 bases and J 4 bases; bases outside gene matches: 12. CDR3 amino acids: CATSDNPGTGGNGYGYTF. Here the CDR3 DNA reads TGTGCCACCAGTGATAACCCCGGGACAGGGGGAAATGGCTATGGCTACACCTTC.

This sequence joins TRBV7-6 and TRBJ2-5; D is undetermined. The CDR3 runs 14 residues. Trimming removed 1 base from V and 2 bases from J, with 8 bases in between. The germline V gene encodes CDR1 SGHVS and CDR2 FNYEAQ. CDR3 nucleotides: TGTGCCAGCAGCTTAGGGATTAGTCAAGAGACCCAGTACTTC. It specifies CASSLGISQETQYF.

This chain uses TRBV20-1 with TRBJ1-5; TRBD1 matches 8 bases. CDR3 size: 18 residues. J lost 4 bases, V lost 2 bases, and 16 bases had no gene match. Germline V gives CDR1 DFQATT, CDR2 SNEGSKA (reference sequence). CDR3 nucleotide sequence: TGCAGTGCTAGACTCCCTCCGGGACAGGCTAAGGGGAATCAGCCCCAGCATTTT. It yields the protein CSARLPPGQAKGNQPQHF.

CDR3 DNA: TGTGCCAGCAGCCGAGGACTAGCGGCCTACAATGAGCAGTTCTTC. Protein sequence: CASSRGLAAYNEQFF. This chain links TRBV7-6 with TRBJ2-1; 10 nucleotides agree with TRBD2. The CDR3 has 15 amino acids. Germline V gives CDR1 SGHVS, CDR2 FNYEAQ. The junction had 3 bases not matched to a gene; V was cut back by 5 bases and J by 2 bases.

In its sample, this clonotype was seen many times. CDR3 protein: CASSPLQPGLSTDTQYF. The CDR3 nucleotides are TGTGCCAGCAGCCCCCTCCAACCGGGACTGAGCACAGATACGCAGTATTTT. This chain joins TRBV5-5 and TRBJ2-3, with D perhaps matching TRBD2 (6 bases). V dropped 4 bases and J dropped 0 bases, with 18 bases sitting between them. The V gene's germline CDR1 is SGHKS and CDR2 YYEKEE (reference sequence). This CDR3 has 17 residues.